Here is one TCR beta chain with its context. The sample comes from a study of T cells in Graves' hyperthyroidism and ophthalmopathy. Amplification targeted TCR beta CDR3 regions from RNA transcripts. HTBI primers drove first-round RT-PCR of the TCR CDR3. TCRdb ran MiXCR on the multiplex PCR reads and lists one entry per CDR3 protein. The table has hundreds of thousands of distinct CDR3 sequences, about a sixth seen once; the top ten hold approximately 7.5%. Per the germline V gene, CDR1 is LGHNA and CDR2 is YNFKEQ. The CDR3 length is 17 residues. V was clipped by 1 base and J by 8 bases; unmatched bases: 12.

The sample consisted of blood. The sequence was obtained from a woman under 30 with Graves' hyperthyroidism. The chain couples TRBV4-2 to TRBJ2-1, with 9 bases fitting TRBD2. The CDR3 sequence is CASSQARGREGHDEQFF. CDR3 in DNA: TGTGCCAGCAGCCAAGCCCGGGGGCGGGAGGGCCACGATGAGCAGTTCTTC.